A selection of T cell receptor beta chains follows, all from one sample in a study of cytomegalovirus exposure and HLA in healthy donors. The protocol was immunoSEQ multiplex PCR, while the TCRdb copy is restricted to in-frame clones and leaves out a portion. Of 150,000 to 200,000 clones in the sample, roughly four fifths were seen once. Material: PBMCs. The receptor set was obtained from a man aged 45-65 years in good health and CMV-seropositive. Both conserved end residues are part of each CDR3. The order of the fields is J gene, V gene, D gene, CDR3 length, clone size, CDR3 DNA, CDR3 protein. D genes are given only for firm matches. The listing skips clone size in some rows; elsewhere it reads once, few, many or a size class.

TRBJ1-6	TRBV2	.	14	.	TGTGCCAGCAGTAGGGGGACGGGCAATTCACCCCTCCACTTT	CASSRGTGNSPLHF
TRBJ1-6	TRBV5-5	TRBD1	14	.	TGTGCCAGCAGTTGGCAGGGGGCAAAAACACCCCTCCACTTT	CASSWQGAKTPLHF
TRBJ1-1	TRBV28	.	16	.	TGTGCCAGCAGTTTTGGCCCCCGGGTGGGGAACACTGAAGCTTTCTTT	CASSFGPRVGNTEAFF
TRBJ2-7	TRBV25-1	.	13	.	TGTGCCAGCAGTAGCGGACTGTCCTACGAGCAGTACTTC	CASSSGLSYEQYF
TRBJ2-7	TRBV6-6	.	13	.	TGTGCCAGCAGTCCCGCCGGGAGACACGAGCAGTACTTC	CASSPAGRHEQYF
TRBJ1-2	TRBV30	TRBD1	15	.	TGTGCCTGGAGACAGGGGGAGTTTTTTAACTATGGCTACACCTTC	CAWRQGEFFNYGYTF
TRBJ1-1	TRBV7-2	.	13	.	TGTGCCAGCAGCGGGGGACAGAACACTGAAGCTTTCTTT	CASSGGQNTEAFF
TRBJ2-6	TRBV23-1	.	18	.	TGCGCCAGCAGTCAATCGGCCAGGACTCTCTCTGGGGCCAACGTCCTGACTTTC	CASSQSARTLSGANVLTF
TRBJ1-6	TRBV6-6	.	13	.	TGTGCCACCGCAAGGGAGTATAATTCACCCCTCCACTTT	CATAREYNSPLHF
TRBJ1-5	TRBV10-3	TRBD1	15	few	TGTGCCATCAGTGATTTGGGACAGGGCAATCAGCCCCAGCATTTT	CAISDLGQGNQPQHF
TRBJ2-7	TRBV19	TRBD1	14	.	TGTGCCAGTACCTCCGGGACAGGGGGATACGAGCAGTACTTC	CASTSGTGGYEQYF
TRBJ2-5	TRBV18	.	13	few	TGTGCCAGCTCACCTGCGGCGACAGAGACCCAGTACTTC	CASSPAATETQYF
TRBJ2-7	TRBV27	TRBD1	14	.	TGTGCCAGCAGTTCTCCCGGGACAGGGTACGAGCAGTACTTC	CASSSPGTGYEQYF
TRBJ1-2	TRBV6-1	.	14	.	TGTGCCAGCAGGCTCTACAGGGAAGGCTATGGCTACACCTTC	CASRLYREGYGYTF
TRBJ2-4	TRBV7-9	TRBD2	14	.	TGTGCCAGCAGCCGGGGGGGGTCGGACAGTCGTCAGTACTTC	CASSRGGSDSRQYF
TRBJ1-4	TRBV30	.	15	.	TGTGCCTGGAGTCAAAACCTCGGAACTAATGAAAAACTGTTTTTT	CAWSQNLGTNEKLFF
TRBJ2-5	TRBV15	.	16	.	TGTGCCACCAGCAGAGGTTGGACGCCTACGGGAGAGTCCCAGTACTTC	CATSRGWTPTGESQYF
TRBJ2-3	TRBV6-1	TRBD2	15	.	TGTGCCAGCAGGGTAAGCGGGGGGCGGACAGATACGCAGTATTTT	CASRVSGGRTDTQYF
TRBJ2-7	TRBV4-3	TRBD1	14	.	TGCGCCAGCAGCAACTACAGGGGCTCCTACGAGCAGTACTTC	CASSNYRGSYEQYF
TRBJ1-6	TRBV18	.	14	.	TGTGCCAGCACACCCGGGGATACGTATTCACCCCTCCACTTT	CASTPGDTYSPLHF
TRBJ2-1	TRBV12-1	.	19	few	TGTGCCAGCAGCTCCGGGACTAGCGGGAGGGGAAGCTCCTACAATGAGCAGTTCTTC	CASSSGTSGRGSSYNEQFF
TRBJ1-6	TRBV27	.	18	.	TGTGCCAGCAGTCCCCTGACGGGCGGAGGCTCCTATAATTCACCCCTCCACTTT	CASSPLTGGGSYNSPLHF
TRBJ2-5	TRBV5-1	.	13	.	TGCGCCAGCAGCTTGAGAACGGAAGAGACCCAGTACTTC	CASSLRTEETQYF
TRBJ2-1	TRBV18	TRBD2	15	.	TGTGCCAGCTCACCACTCAGCGGGGGGCAGAATGAGCAGTTCTTC	CASSPLSGGQNEQFF
TRBJ2-1	TRBV5-1	.	16	few	TGCGCCAGCAGCTTGGCGTCTGGCGGGACGCTAAATGAGCAGTTCTTC	CASSLASGGTLNEQFF
TRBJ2-1	TRBV5-1	TRBD2	15	.	TGCGCCAGCAGCTTGGGTACTAGCGATTACAATGAGCAGTTCTTC	CASSLGTSDYNEQFF
TRBJ2-4	TRBV6-1	.	11	.	TGTGCCAGCAGTGACAGGGACATTCAGTACTTC	CASSDRDIQYF
TRBJ1-6	TRBV5-1	TRBD1	18	.	TGCGCCAGCAGCTTGGCCGGGACAGGGGGCTCTTATAATTCACCCCTCCACTTT	CASSLAGTGGSYNSPLHF
TRBJ2-7	TRBV28	TRBD1	15	.	TGTGCCAGCAGTTCCTCCGGGACAGGGACCTACGAGCAGTACTTC	CASSSSGTGTYEQYF
TRBJ2-2	TRBV5-1	TRBD1	15	few	TGCGCCAGCTCCGAAGGGGGCGGGAACACCGGGGAGCTGTTTTTT	CASSEGGGNTGELFF
TRBJ2-3	TRBV5-1	.	13	.	TGCGCCAGCGCGGCCCGAAACACAGATACGCAGTATTTT	CASAARNTDTQYF
TRBJ2-2	TRBV11-3	.	16	once	TGTGCCAGCAGCTTAGACAGGGGACGATACACCGGGGAGCTGTTTTTT	CASSLDRGRYTGELFF
TRBJ1-4	TRBV9	TRBD1	13	.	TGTGCCAGCAGCGTAGTCCCTGGGGGACAGCTGTTTTTT	CASSVVPGGQLFF
TRBJ2-3	TRBV6-4	.	12	.	TGTGCCAGCGGTTCAGGGACAGATACGCAGTATTTT	CASGSGTDTQYF
TRBJ2-7	TRBV13	.	14	.	TGTGCCAGCAGCCAGGAGGACAGAACCTACGAGCAGTACTTC	CASSQEDRTYEQYF
TRBJ1-1	TRBV19	.	13	few	TGTGCCAGTAGTCAGCGAGGGGGTGGTCAAGCTTTCTTT	CASSQRGGGQAFF
TRBJ2-1	TRBV19	TRBD2	16	.	TGTGCCAGTAGTATCCAACTAGCGGGAGCACTCAATGAGCAGTTCTTC	CASSIQLAGALNEQFF
TRBJ1-4	TRBV6-6	TRBD1	14	.	TGTGCCAGCAGTCGACAGGGGTGGAATGAAAAACTGTTTTTT	CASSRQGWNEKLFF
TRBJ1-2	TRBV7-9	.	17	once	TGTTCCAGCAGCTTAGGCTACGGCGGGTCGCTTAACTATGGCTACACCTTC	CSSSLGYGGSLNYGYTF
TRBJ2-7	TRBV29-1	.	13	.	TGCAGCTTCAGGGTAGGGTCCTCCTACGAGCAGTACTTC	CSFRVGSSYEQYF
TRBJ1-6	TRBV4-2	.	21	.	TGTGCCAGCAGCCACGGTTTACTTGGGAGCCATGGAAAGGCGTATAATTCACCCCTCCACTTT	CASSHGLLGSHGKAYNSPLHF
TRBJ2-1	TRBV4-1	.	16	.	TGCGCCAGCAGCCAAGTTCCCGATAGCTCCTACAATGAGCAGTTCTTC	CASSQVPDSSYNEQFF
TRBJ1-6	TRBV5-4	TRBD1	14	.	TGTGCCAGCAGTCAGGGGGGTTATAATTCACCCCTCCACTTT	CASSQGGYNSPLHF
TRBJ2-1	TRBV12-1	.	17	.	TGTGCCAGCAGCTTTTGCGGCGCGGGACTAGCGGGAGCAAGGCAGTTCTTC	CASSFCGAGLAGARQFF
TRBJ1-3	TRBV10-3	.	14	.	TGTGCCATCAGTGGTTTATCCTCTGGAAACACCATATATTTT	CAISGLSSGNTIYF
TRBJ2-7	TRBV9	.	11	.	TGTGCCAGCGGTGAGGGCCACGAGCAGTACTTC	CASGEGHEQYF
TRBJ1-2	TRBV12-5	TRBD1	16	.	TGTGCTAGTGGTTTGGTAGTTGGACAGGGGAGCTATGGCTACACCTTC	CASGLVVGQGSYGYTF
TRBJ2-5	TRBV5-1	TRBD1	13	.	TGCGCCAGCGGCCCAGGGGGCCAAGAGACCCAGTACTTC	CASGPGGQETQYF
TRBJ2-7	TRBV19	TRBD2	16	.	TGTGCCAGTAGTATGGATAGCGGGGGAGGCGCCTACGAGCAGTACTTC	CASSMDSGGGAYEQYF
TRBJ2-1	TRBV6-1	TRBD1	15	once	TGTGCCAGCAGTGAGGGCCCAGGGGGCTTTTATGAGCAGTTCTTC	CASSEGPGGFYEQFF
TRBJ2-2	TRBV10-3	.	13	.	TGTGCCATCAGAGCAGCGGTCACCGGGGAGCTGTTTTTT	CAIRAAVTGELFF
TRBJ1-2	TRBV6-5	TRBD1	14	.	TGTGCCAGCAAGCAACAGGGGAAGGCGGGAGGCTACACCTTC	CASKQQGKAGGYTF
TRBJ2-2	TRBV6-6	.	15	few	TGTGCCAGCTCGGGTTCCGGTTGGCGGTCAGGGGAGCTGTTTTTT	CASSGSGWRSGELFF
TRBJ1-5	TRBV15	.	15	.	TGTGCCACCAACATGGACAGTCTCGTAAGTCAGCCCCAGCATTTT	CATNMDSLVSQPQHF
TRBJ1-1	TRBV7-8	TRBD1	13	.	TGTGCCAGCAGCTTAGGTGGGACAGCTGAAGCTTTCTTT	CASSLGGTAEAFF